The rows below give T cell receptor beta chains drawn from one sample of a study of post-analysis software for immune sequencing data. TCRdb analysed the PCR reads with MiXCR anew, one entry per CDR3 protein. Of around 500,000 distinct CDR3 sequences in the sample, under 40% were seen once. The sequencing input was blood. These receptors all come from a girl aged 2 to 17 with multiple sclerosis. CDR3s include the opening cysteine and the closing phenylalanine or tryptophan. The order of the fields is V gene, J gene, D gene, clone size, CDR3 protein, CDR3 DNA. A D gene is named only where the DNA matches it firmly. The size entry is marked missing in some rows and otherwise reads once, few, many or a size class.

v_call: TRBV9; j_call: TRBJ1-4; d_call: TRBD1; clone_size: many; cdr3_aa: CASSVGGGPNEKLFF; cdr3_nt: TGTGCCAGCAGCGTAGGAGGGGGCCCTAATGAAAAACTGTTTTTT
v_call: TRBV6-1; j_call: TRBJ2-1; d_call: NA; clone_size: NA; cdr3_aa: CASSEGQILNEQFF; cdr3_nt: TGTGCCAGCAGTGAAGGCCAGATACTCAATGAGCAGTTCTTC
v_call: TRBV3-1; j_call: TRBJ2-7; d_call: NA; clone_size: NA; cdr3_aa: CASSQGYGEQYF; cdr3_nt: TGTGCCAGCAGCCAAGGATACGGCGAGCAGTACTTC
v_call: TRBV28; j_call: TRBJ2-6; d_call: NA; clone_size: NA; cdr3_aa: CASSLLVHLGANVLTF; cdr3_nt: TGTGCCAGCAGTTTATTGGTACATCTGGGGGCCAACGTCCTGACTTTC
v_call: TRBV6-5; j_call: TRBJ2-3; d_call: NA; clone_size: NA; cdr3_aa: CASSYLGAERIFYTDTRYF; cdr3_nt: TGTGCCAGCAGTTACCTGGGGGCAGAACGGATTTTTTACACAGATACGCGGTATTTT
v_call: TRBV9; j_call: TRBJ2-1; d_call: TRBD2; clone_size: NA; cdr3_aa: CASSVGDFLAGGFNEQFF; cdr3_nt: TGTGCCAGCAGCGTCGGGGATTTCTTAGCGGGGGGGTTCAATGAGCAGTTCTTC
v_call: TRBV18; j_call: TRBJ2-5; d_call: NA; clone_size: NA; cdr3_aa: CASSRTLGAETQYF; cdr3_nt: TGTGCCAGCTCACGTACTCTGGGGGCAGAGACCCAGTACTTC
v_call: TRBV20-1; j_call: TRBJ1-4; d_call: NA; clone_size: few; cdr3_aa: CSASPGSSNEKLFF; cdr3_nt: TGCAGTGCTAGTCCCGGCAGCTCGAATGAAAAACTGTTTTTT
v_call: TRBV10-3; j_call: TRBJ1-2; d_call: NA; clone_size: few; cdr3_aa: CAISESSGGLKGYTF; cdr3_nt: TGTGCCATCAGTGAGTCGTCGGGGGGGCTAAAAGGCTACACCTTC
v_call: TRBV4-2; j_call: TRBJ2-3; d_call: TRBD1; clone_size: NA; cdr3_aa: CASSQDWTGGTDTQYF; cdr3_nt: TGTGCCAGCAGCCAAGACTGGACAGGGGGCACAGATACGCAGTATTTT
v_call: TRBV12-3/TRBV12-4; j_call: TRBJ1-2; d_call: NA; clone_size: NA; cdr3_aa: CASSLTATGYTF; cdr3_nt: TGTGCCAGCAGTTTGACGGCAACAGGCTACACCTTC
v_call: TRBV5-1; j_call: TRBJ1-2; d_call: NA; clone_size: NA; cdr3_aa: CASSLAEGVPNYGYTF; cdr3_nt: TGCGCCAGCAGCTTGGCCGAAGGGGTCCCTAACTATGGCTACACCTTC
v_call: TRBV6-5; j_call: TRBJ1-6; d_call: NA; clone_size: NA; cdr3_aa: CASSYYRGQDSPLHF; cdr3_nt: TGTGCCAGCAGTTACTACCGGGGGCAGGATTCACCCCTCCACTTT
v_call: TRBV20-1; j_call: TRBJ1-2; d_call: NA; clone_size: NA; cdr3_aa: CSARGSLDYGYTF; cdr3_nt: TGCAGTGCTAGAGGCAGCCTGGACTATGGCTACACCTTC
v_call: TRBV6-5; j_call: TRBJ1-5; d_call: NA; clone_size: once; cdr3_aa: CASSYSITTRVRNQPQHF; cdr3_nt: TGTGCCAGCAGTTACTCGATCACCACAAGGGTTCGGAATCAGCCCCAGCATTTT
v_call: TRBV29-1; j_call: TRBJ2-1; d_call: TRBD1; clone_size: few; cdr3_aa: CSVVVPTGAVVGEQFF; cdr3_nt: TGCAGCGTTGTAGTCCCGACAGGGGCGGTCGTAGGTGAGCAGTTCTTC
v_call: TRBV10-1; j_call: TRBJ1-1; d_call: NA; clone_size: NA; cdr3_aa: CASRESGGPAEAFF; cdr3_nt: TGCGCCAGCAGGGAGTCGGGAGGACCTGCCGAAGCTTTCTTT
v_call: TRBV5-1; j_call: TRBJ1-2; d_call: TRBD1; clone_size: NA; cdr3_aa: CASSLAVGTGGSYGYTF; cdr3_nt: TGCGCCAGCAGCTTGGCCGTTGGGACAGGCGGATCCTATGGCTACACCTTC
v_call: TRBV2; j_call: TRBJ2-1; d_call: TRBD2; clone_size: NA; cdr3_aa: CASGNGLAGNEQFF; cdr3_nt: TGTGCCAGCGGGAACGGACTAGCGGGGAATGAGCAGTTCTTC
v_call: TRBV12-3/TRBV12-4; j_call: TRBJ1-2; d_call: NA; clone_size: NA; cdr3_aa: CASSLTGFLYGYTF; cdr3_nt: TGTGCCAGCAGCCTCACCGGATTTCTCTATGGCTACACCTTC
v_call: TRBV2; j_call: TRBJ1-2; d_call: TRBD1; clone_size: NA; cdr3_aa: CASKGQSYGYTF; cdr3_nt: TGTGCCAGCAAGGGACAGTCCTATGGCTACACCTTC
v_call: TRBV24-1; j_call: TRBJ2-1; d_call: NA; clone_size: NA; cdr3_aa: CATSDNLYNEQFF; cdr3_nt: TGTGCCACCAGTGATAACTTATACAATGAGCAGTTCTTC
v_call: TRBV6-5; j_call: TRBJ2-5; d_call: TRBD2; clone_size: few; cdr3_aa: CASSYFLPLAGGPKTQYF; cdr3_nt: TGTGCCAGCAGTTATTTCCTCCCTCTAGCGGGGGGGCCGAAGACCCAGTACTTC
v_call: TRBV4-1; j_call: TRBJ1-3; d_call: TRBD1; clone_size: few; cdr3_aa: CASSQDSWQGAAGNTIYF; cdr3_nt: TGCGCCAGCAGCCAAGATAGCTGGCAGGGGGCAGCTGGAAACACCATATATTTT
v_call: TRBV28; j_call: TRBJ2-7; d_call: NA; clone_size: few; cdr3_aa: CASSLWDSYEQYF; cdr3_nt: TGTGCCAGCAGTTTATGGGACAGCTACGAGCAGTACTTC
v_call: TRBV20-1; j_call: TRBJ1-5; d_call: NA; clone_size: few; cdr3_aa: CSAQTHSGSNQPQHF; cdr3_nt: TGCAGTGCTCAAACTCACAGCGGGAGCAATCAGCCCCAGCATTTT
v_call: TRBV11-2; j_call: TRBJ2-4; d_call: NA; clone_size: few; cdr3_aa: CASGRGSWAKNIQYF; cdr3_nt: TGTGCCAGCGGACGGGGGAGTTGGGCCAAAAACATTCAGTACTTC
v_call: TRBV24-1; j_call: TRBJ2-5; d_call: NA; clone_size: few; cdr3_aa: CATSDHGRDQETQYF; cdr3_nt: TGTGCCACCAGTGACCATGGGAGAGACCAAGAGACCCAGTACTTC
v_call: TRBV3-1; j_call: TRBJ2-7; d_call: NA; clone_size: few; cdr3_aa: CASSQVLGFLGEQYF; cdr3_nt: TGTGCCAGCAGCCAAGTATTAGGGTTCCTCGGCGAGCAGTACTTC
v_call: TRBV5-8; j_call: TRBJ2-1; d_call: NA; clone_size: NA; cdr3_aa: CASTYTGSRLYNEQFF; cdr3_nt: TGTGCCAGCACCTATACCGGGTCTAGGTTATACAATGAGCAGTTCTTC
v_call: TRBV20-1; j_call: TRBJ2-2; d_call: NA; clone_size: NA; cdr3_aa: CSARGTGTGELFF; cdr3_nt: TGCAGTGCTAGAGGGACTGGGACCGGGGAGCTGTTTTTT
v_call: TRBV6-1; j_call: TRBJ2-3; d_call: TRBD2; clone_size: few; cdr3_aa: CASSEAPPGTSGGDPDTQYF; cdr3_nt: TGTGCCAGCAGTGAAGCGCCCCCCGGGACTAGCGGGGGGGATCCAGATACGCAGTATTTT
v_call: TRBV10-2; j_call: TRBJ1-1; d_call: NA; clone_size: NA; cdr3_aa: CASFTGHRTLSTEAFF; cdr3_nt: TGCGCCTCTTTCACGGGACACCGAACATTGAGCACTGAAGCTTTCTTT
v_call: TRBV12-3/TRBV12-4; j_call: TRBJ1-2; d_call: TRBD1; clone_size: few; cdr3_aa: CASSFVTGTELYTF; cdr3_nt: TGTGCCAGCAGTTTCGTCACCGGGACAGAGCTCTACACCTTC
v_call: TRBV20-1; j_call: TRBJ2-1; d_call: NA; clone_size: NA; cdr3_aa: CSAPDRHLYNEQFF; cdr3_nt: TGCAGCGCCCCCGACAGGCACCTTTACAATGAGCAGTTCTTC
v_call: TRBV13; j_call: TRBJ2-7; d_call: NA; clone_size: once; cdr3_aa: CASSQLVQNVIEQYF; cdr3_nt: TGTGCCAGCAGCCAACTAGTCCAGAATGTCATCGAGCAGTACTTC
v_call: TRBV6-6; j_call: TRBJ2-5; d_call: NA; clone_size: NA; cdr3_aa: CASSSDHFVLETQYF; cdr3_nt: TGTGCCAGCAGTTCCGATCATTTTGTGCTCGAGACCCAGTACTTC
v_call: TRBV7-2; j_call: TRBJ1-3; d_call: NA; clone_size: NA; cdr3_aa: CASSLGDSSGNTIYF; cdr3_nt: TGTGCCAGCAGCTTAGGTGACAGCTCTGGAAACACCATATATTTT
v_call: TRBV6-2/TRBV6-3; j_call: TRBJ1-5; d_call: TRBD1; clone_size: NA; cdr3_aa: CASSWGQSSNQPQHF; cdr3_nt: TGTGCCAGCAGTTGGGGACAGTCTAGCAATCAGCCCCAGCATTTT
v_call: TRBV25-1; j_call: TRBJ2-5; d_call: NA; clone_size: NA; cdr3_aa: CASIGLAYNEQYF; cdr3_nt: TGTGCCAGCATTGGGCTAGCCTACAATGAGCAGTACTTC